These 26 T cell receptor beta chains came from one sample sequenced in a study of T-cell memory formation after mild COVID-19 (dated by TCRdb to about 2021). The library was prepared using 5' RACE. These reads were obtained on an Illumina NovaSeq 6000. TCRdb reanalyzed the raw reads on its own, using fastp at Q25 for trimming and MiXCR for clone calling, and kept in-frame beta chains. Identical CDR3 proteins give one entry, which carries the most common genes and DNA. The sample table contains fewer than 500,000 distinct CDR3 sequences; only one count was recorded for roughly 23% of them. The top ten hold 12% of the sample. Sequenced input: PBMCs or a T cell subset sorted from them (not recorded which). The receptors stem from an adult woman who had mild COVID-19 (a few samples of this study predate the infection). The sample titles of this study are shuffled in the database, so cell type and time point are left out; the donor was told from shared clones.

This clonotype was observed a handful of times. V is TRBV12-3 or TRBV12-4 and J is TRBJ2-7; TRBD2 matches 8 bases. The CDR3 covers 13 residues. Trimming took 5 bases from V and 6 from J; bases not matched to a gene: 6. The CDR3 here is CASSAGTRREQYF. The CDR3 coding sequence is TGTGCCAGCAGTGCCGGGACTAGGCGCGAGCAGTACTTC.

V is TRBV12-3 or TRBV12-4 and J is TRBJ1-1; TRBD1 might be the D (6 bases). The CDR3 totals 14 residues. V was clipped by 2 bases and J by 4 bases, with 11 bases between them. In nucleotides, the CDR3 is TGTGCCAGCAGTTTAAATCCAGGGGCCACTGAAGCTTTCTTT. Protein: CASSLNPGATEAFF.

The V gene is TRBV23-1, the J gene TRBJ2-2; 9 positions agree with TRBD1. TRBV23-1 is treated as an ORF (open reading frame) with a function not yet certain. Losses at the gene ends were 0 bases for V and 6 bases for J; bases not matched to a gene: 2. CDR3 length: 15 amino acids. CDR3 loop: CASSQSGTGSGELFF. The CDR3 nucleotides read TGCGCCAGCAGTCAATCGGGGACAGGGTCCGGGGAGCTGTTTTTT.

This clonotype was seen more than once but under ten times. J is TRBJ2-3 and V is TRBV29-1, with 10 bases matching TRBD2. Trimming took 3 bases from V and 2 from J; bases not matched to a gene: 5. In germline, CDR1 is SQVTM, CDR2 ANQGSEA. CDR3 size: 15 residues. The CDR3: CSVEGLAYFTDTQYF. The CDR3 region has the DNA TGCAGCGTTGAGGGACTAGCGTATTTCACAGATACGCAGTATTTT.

This chain uses TRBV5-6 with TRBJ2-5; 9 bases align to TRBD1. The CDR3 totals 15 residues. Germline V gives CDR1 SGHDT, CDR2 YYEEEE. V lost 0 bases to trimming and J lost 5 bases; unmatched junction nucleotides: 5. The CDR3 DNA sequence: TGTGCCAGCAGCTTGGGACAGGGGGGATGGGAGACCCAGTACTTC. Translating gives CASSLGQGGWETQYF.

This clonotype showed up just once. V gene TRBV27 combines with J gene TRBJ2-4; the D is unclear. This CDR3 has 16 residues. Germline V gene sequence: CDR1 MNHEY, CDR2 SMNVEV (reference sequence). V dropped 2 bases and J dropped 0 bases, with 11 bases sitting between them. CDR3 loop: CASSLLPPGAKNIQYF. CDR3 DNA sequence: TGTGCCAGCAGTTTACTCCCACCGGGAGCCAAAAACATTCAGTACTTC.

The V call is TRBV7-3, the J call TRBJ2-2, with unresolved D. The CDR3 sequence is 16 residues long. Germline V lookup: CDR1 SGHTA, CDR2 FQGTGA. V was trimmed by 5 bases and J by 4 bases, leaving 17 bases between them. CDR3 protein: CASSPDPAVITGELFF. Here the CDR3 DNA reads TGTGCCAGCAGCCCCGACCCGGCAGTGATCACCGGGGAGCTGTTTTTT. The full variable domain, with the rest looked up from reference TRBV7-3 and TRBJ2-2, is GAGVSQTPSNKVTEKGKYVELRCDPISGHTALYWYRQSLGQGPEFLIYFQGTGAADDSGLPNDRFFAVRPEGSVSTLKIQRTERGDSAVYLCASSPDPAVITGELFFGEGSRLTVL.

The chain combines TRBV5-1 with TRBJ1-1, with D possibly being TRBD1 (5 bases). The length of the CDR3 is 18 residues. CDR1 SGHRS and CDR2 YFSETQ come from the germline V gene. V lost 0 bases and J 1 base, leaving 19 bases between the germline ends. The DNA for the CDR3 is TGCGCCAGCAGCTTGGCCATCGATCCTAGGGACCCGAACACTGAAGCTTTCTTT. It codes for CASSLAIDPRDPNTEAFF.

The genes are TRBV7-6 and TRBJ2-7; TRBD1 matches 7 bases. This CDR3 has 15 amino acids. V dropped 1 base and J dropped 3; count of bases not matched to a gene: 6. CDR1 and CDR2 (germline): SGHVS, FNYEAQ. The DNA of the CDR3 is TGTGCCAGCAGCTTAGGTAATTGGGACAGCTACGAGCAGTACTTC. Its translation is CASSLGNWDSYEQYF.

This clonotype has ten or more counts. This chain joins TRBV7-8 and TRBJ2-3; D is unresolved. The germline V gene has CDR1 SGHVS and CDR2 FQNEAQ. V was pared by 4 bases and J by 4 bases, with 12 bases between. The CDR3 loop spans 14 amino acids. The CDR3 nucleotides are TGTGCCAGCAGCTCCACAGCCTGGGCAGATACGCAGTATTTT. Its protein product is CASSSTAWADTQYF.

The CDR3 DNA reads as TGTGCCAGCAGTTTGTTTAGGGCGCAGTATTTT. This gives the protein CASSLFRAQYF. The chain carries TRBV12-3 or TRBV12-4 and TRBJ2-3; D not resolved. V lost 3 bases, J lost 10 bases, and 8 bases lay in between. This CDR3 has 11 amino acids.

This chain joins TRBV30 and TRBJ1-1; unclear D gene. The germline V gene encodes CDR1 GTSNPN and CDR2 SVGIG (reference sequence). V shed 4 bases and J shed 3 bases, with 9 bases lying between them. The CDR3 length is 12 residues. CDR3 loop: CAWNYGYTEAFF. CDR3 DNA sequence: TGTGCCTGGAATTATGGGTACACTGAAGCTTTCTTT.

This clonotype has a count of ten or more. V is TRBV9 and J is TRBJ1-6, with 11 bases identical to TRBD1. The CDR3 is 16 amino acids. Trimming at V came to 4 bases and at J to 6 bases, leaving 6 bases not matched to a gene. CDR1 and CDR2 from the germline V gene are SGDLS and YYNGEE. The CDR3 coding sequence is TGTGCCAGCAGCCCTCGGACAGGGGGCCTTAATTCACCCCTCCACTTT. Residues: CASSPRTGGLNSPLHF.

The chain carries TRBV2 and TRBJ1-6; no clear D. Trimming took off 2 bases at V and 7 bases at J, with 12 bases between the two ends. The CDR3 has 15 amino acids. CDR1 and CDR2 from the germline V gene are SNHLY and FYNNEI. The CDR3, as DNA: TGTGCCAGCAGTGAAACCGTTGGAGGCAATTCACCCCTCCACTTT. Translated: CASSETVGGNSPLHF.

V gene TRBV24-1 combines with J gene TRBJ2-3; weak D call: TRBD1 (5 bases). Germline-derived CDR1 and CDR2 are KGHDR and SFDVKD. This CDR3 spans 14 amino acids. The V end was cut by 4 bases, the J end by 2 bases, with 9 bases between. The CDR3 reads CATSDPGNTDTQYF. The CDR3 DNA reads TGTGCCACCAGTGACCCAGGGAACACAGATACGCAGTATTTT.

This clonotype was seen more than once but under ten times. The chain couples TRBV2 to TRBJ2-1, with D unresolved. CDR1 is SNHLY and CDR2 is FYNNEI in the germline V gene. The CDR3 is made up of 15 amino acids. V lost 5 bases and J 0 bases, leaving 11 bases between the germline ends. CDR3 in amino acids: CASSISQPSYNEQFF. The CDR3 bases are TGTGCCAGCAGTATCAGCCAGCCCTCCTACAATGAGCAGTTCTTC.

The chain is built from TRBV12-3 or TRBV12-4 and TRBJ2-7, with D possibly being TRBD2 (5 bases). V lost 3 bases and J 2 bases, leaving 8 bases between the germline ends. This CDR3 contains 13 residues. This CDR3 reads CASSFAGTYEQYF. DNA of the CDR3: TGTGCCAGCAGTTTCGCCGGGACCTACGAGCAGTACTTC.

At least ten counts were recorded for this clonotype. This sequence joins TRBV4-1 and TRBJ2-5; the D gene is possibly TRBD1 (7 bases). The CDR3 sequence is 16 residues long. Trimming cost V 4 bases and J 2 bases, with 17 bases left between them. In germline, CDR1 is MGHRA, CDR2 YSYEKL. CDR3 DNA sequence: TGCGCCAGCAGCCGAGGGGGCAGGACTATTCAAGAGACCCAGTACTTC. Translating gives CASSRGGRTIQETQYF.

J is TRBJ1-5 and V is TRBV7-2, with D uncertain. This CDR3 region has 17 residues. Per the germline V gene, CDR1 is SGHTA and CDR2 is FQGNSA. Trimming took off 1 base at V and 3 bases at J, with 16 bases between the two ends. Here the CDR3 reads CASSLGVPWEINQPQHF. In DNA form, the CDR3 reads TGTGCCAGCAGCTTAGGGGTTCCTTGGGAGATCAATCAGCCCCAGCATTTT.

A few counts support this clonotype. The chain joins TRBV7-6 to TRBJ1-2, with 7 positions matching TRBD1. The junction had 11 bases not matched to a gene; V was cut back by 6 bases and J by 4 bases. The CDR3 contains 15 residues. Germline V lookup: CDR1 SGHVS, CDR2 FNYEAQ. CDR3 region: CASSPQGLPLYGYTF. CDR3 nucleotides: TGTGCCAGCAGTCCACAGGGGCTCCCCCTCTATGGCTACACCTTC.

The chain has TRBV9 and TRBJ1-2; 7 positions agree with TRBD1. From germline, CDR1 is SGDLS and CDR2 YYNGEE. After removal of 5 bases from V and 3 bases from J, the junction contained 7 bases not matched to a gene. The CDR3 has 14 residues. The CDR3 region has the DNA TGTGCCAGCAGGAAGGGGGCGGTCGACTATGGCTACACCTTC. Translated, it gives CASRKGAVDYGYTF. Full variable domain (remainder filled in from reference TRBV9 and TRBJ1-2): DSGVTQTPKHLITATGQRVTLRCSPRSGDLSVYWYQQSLDQGLQFLIQYYNGEERAKGNILERFSAQQFPDLHSELNLSSLELGDSALYFCASRKGAVDYGYTFGSGTRLTVV.

The chain is built from TRBV4-1 and TRBJ2-3; D possibly matches TRBD1 or TRBD2 (6 bases each). CDR3 size: 17 residues. CDR1 and CDR2 (germline): MGHRA, YSYEKL. V lost 2 bases and J 4 bases, leaving 19 bases between the germline ends. CDR3 sequence (DNA): TGCGCCAGCAGCCAAACCCCCAGGGGAGGACATGCAGATACGCAGTATTTT. Amino acids: CASSQTPRGGHADTQYF.

J is TRBJ1-3 and V is TRBV4-2; D gene unclear. Germline V gene sequence: CDR1 LGHNA, CDR2 YNFKEQ. Trimming removed 3 bases from V and 4 bases from J, with 16 bases in between. The CDR3 has 16 amino acids. The CDR3 bases are TGTGCCAGCAGCCACCGCTCGACGGCTATGGGAAACACCATATATTTT. It yields the protein CASSHRSTAMGNTIYF.

This clonotype was recorded a few times. This chain joins TRBV27 and TRBJ2-3; a possible D gene is TRBD2 (6 bases). This CDR3 has 18 residues. V was pared by 6 bases and J by 0 bases, with 22 bases between. Germline V gives CDR1 MNHEY, CDR2 SMNVEV (reference sequence). DNA of the CDR3: TGTGCCAGCAGGCCGCGGGGACTTTCTCCGGCGAGCACAGATACGCAGTATTTT. Translated, it gives CASRPRGLSPASTDTQYF.

The chain employs TRBV6-5 and TRBJ2-5; D is perhaps TRBD1 or TRBD2 (5 bases each). CDR3 length: 14 amino acids. V dropped 2 bases and J dropped 4 bases, with 11 bases sitting between them. Germline values: CDR1 MNHEY, CDR2 SVGAGI. CDR3 in amino acids: CASSYEGSGETQYF. The CDR3 coding sequence is TGTGCCAGCAGTTACGAGGGGTCGGGAGAGACCCAGTACTTC.

The gene calls are TRBV4-2 and TRBJ2-1, with D perhaps TRBD2 (6 bases). V lost 8 bases to trimming and J lost 7 bases, with 12 bases between them. CDR1 and CDR2 from the germline V gene are LGHNA and YNFKEQ. The CDR3 is made up of 12 amino acids. DNA of the CDR3: TGTGCCAGCTTAGCCGGGGGTAATGAGCAGTTCTTC. Amino acids: CASLAGGNEQFF.